This TCR beta chain was identified during a study of T cell responses to AZD1222 COVID-19 vaccine. Using immunoSEQ multiplex PCR, the repertoire was profiled, and TCRdb retains in-frame clones only, with some absent. The table has 150,000 to 200,000 clones, roughly 87% seen once. Study-wide results and caveats: Spike-specific TCR breadth and depth rose after two AZD1222 doses.

With regard to this clone: What it binds is unknown.

Germline V CDR1 and CDR2: MNHEY, SMNVEV (reference sequence). CDR3 length: 15 amino acids. Deletions cut 5 bases from V and 3 bases from J, with 13 bases between. This clonotype originated in an adult in good health. This chain uses TRBV27 with TRBJ2-2; the D call may be TRBD1 or TRBD2 (6 bases each). This specimen consisted of peripheral blood, obtained on day 0 of AZD1222 vaccination. Here the CDR3 reads CASSQLGGYTGELFF. Written as DNA, the CDR3 is TGTGCCAGCAGTCAACTAGGGGGGTACACCGGGGAGCTGTTTTTT.